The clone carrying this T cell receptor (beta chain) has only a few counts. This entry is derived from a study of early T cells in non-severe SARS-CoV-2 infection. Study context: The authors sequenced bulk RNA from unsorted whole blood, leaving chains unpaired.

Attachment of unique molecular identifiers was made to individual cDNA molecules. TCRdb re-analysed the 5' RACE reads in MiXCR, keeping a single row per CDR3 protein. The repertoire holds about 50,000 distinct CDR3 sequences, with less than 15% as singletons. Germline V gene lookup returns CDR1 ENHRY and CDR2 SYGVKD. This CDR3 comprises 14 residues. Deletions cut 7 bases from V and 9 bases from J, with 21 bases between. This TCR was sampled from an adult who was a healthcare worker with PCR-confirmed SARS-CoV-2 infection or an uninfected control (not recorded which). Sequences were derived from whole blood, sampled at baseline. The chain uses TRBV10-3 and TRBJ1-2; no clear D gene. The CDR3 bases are TGTGCCATCAAATCTTCCACGAATGGGTATCGCTACACCTTC. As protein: CAIKSSTNGYRYTF.